A selection of T cell receptor beta chains follows, all from one sample in a study of shared clonotypes between healthy human individuals. TCRdb's copy holds only in-frame clones and misses some; the assay was immunoSEQ multiplex PCR. In the table there are roughly 530,000 clones, almost 97% of which are singletons. The sequenced sample was naive CD4+ T cells sorted from blood. The receptors come from a woman in her thirties in good health. The CDR3 runs from the conserved cysteine through the conserved F or W. D genes are given only for firm matches. Clone size is not always given. Where it is, it says once, few, many or a class for expanded clones.

TRBJ2-7,.,TRBV28,TRBD2,CASSLLLAGLYEQYF,TGTGCCAGCAGTTTATTGCTAGCGGGACTTTACGAGCAGTACTTC
TRBJ2-1,.,TRBV7-9,TRBD2,CASSSPASGSNEQFF,TGTGCCAGCAGTTCTCCAGCTAGCGGGAGTAATGAGCAGTTCTTC
TRBJ2-5,.,TRBV7-5,.,CVRSFQETQYF,TGTGTCAGAAGCTTTCAAGAGACCCAGTACTTC
TRBJ1-5,.,TRBV28,.,CASSRDQTDQPQHF,TGTGCCAGCAGTAGAGATCAAACCGATCAGCCCCAGCATTTT
TRBJ2-6,.,TRBV11-2,TRBD1,CASSPDRIPGLTF,TGTGCCAGCAGCCCGGACAGGATCCCGGGCCTGACTTTC
TRBJ2-5,.,TRBV10-3,.,CAIGQGQETQYF,TGTGCCATCGGGCAGGGGCAAGAGACCCAGTACTTC
TRBJ2-5,.,TRBV29-1,.,CSVEGVYGKGQETQYF,TGCAGCGTTGAAGGGGTATACGGGAAGGGCCAAGAGACCCAGTACTTC
TRBJ2-2,.,TRBV10-3,TRBD2,CAISESGTSNTGELFF,TGTGCCATCAGTGAGTCTGGGACTAGCAACACCGGGGAGCTGTTTTTT
TRBJ1-5,.,TRBV6-1,.,CASSEVGLLRQPQHF,TGTGCCAGCAGTGAAGTAGGCCTGCTTAGGCAGCCCCAGCATTTT
TRBJ2-5,.,TRBV7-7,.,CASSLVPEETQYF,TGTGCCAGCAGCCTCGTCCCCGAAGAGACCCAGTACTTC
TRBJ2-5,.,TRBV5-8,.,CASSPGSQETQYF,TGTGCCAGCAGCCCCGGGTCCCAAGAGACCCAGTACTTC
TRBJ1-5,.,TRBV28,.,CASSLSGEWQPQHF,TGTGCCAGCAGTTTATCCGGGGAATGGCAGCCCCAGCATTTT
TRBJ2-6,.,TRBV2,.,CASADSGANVLTF,TGTGCCAGCGCCGACTCTGGGGCCAACGTCCTGACTTTC
TRBJ1-1,.,TRBV18,.,CATDEVGVRTEAFF,TGTGCCACCGACGAGGTAGGCGTTAGGACCGAAGCTTTCTTT
TRBJ2-1,.,TRBV6-5,.,CASSPPDYNEQFF,TGTGCCAGCAGCCCCCCTGACTACAATGAGCAGTTCTTC
TRBJ2-7,.,TRBV6-6,.,CATTDGALYEQYF,TGTGCCACCACCGACGGCGCGCTCTACGAGCAGTACTTC
TRBJ2-7,once,TRBV14,.,CASSHGPGTYEQYF,TGTGCCAGCAGCCATGGTCCAGGGACCTACGAGCAGTACTTC
TRBJ2-7,.,TRBV2,.,CASGGETRGEQYF,TGTGCCAGTGGAGGGGAAACCCGCGGCGAGCAGTACTTC
TRBJ2-1,.,TRBV7-9,TRBD2,CASSLNSGGAYNEQFF,TGTGCCAGCAGTTTAAATAGCGGGGGGGCCTACAATGAGCAGTTCTTC
TRBJ2-7,.,TRBV11-1,.,CASSLGGYRSYEQYF,TGTGCCAGCAGCTTAGGAGGGTATAGGTCCTACGAGCAGTACTTC
TRBJ1-1,.,TRBV6-5,TRBD1,CASSYDRVYTEAFF,TGTGCCAGCAGTTACGACAGGGTATACACTGAAGCTTTCTTT
TRBJ2-5,.,TRBV18,.,CASSPEGTLQETQYF,TGTGCCAGCTCACCAGAAGGGACGCTCCAAGAGACCCAGTACTTC
TRBJ2-5,once,TRBV5-4,.,CASSSTYAIETQYF,TGTGCCAGCAGCTCCACTTACGCCATTGAGACCCAGTACTTC
TRBJ1-5,.,TRBV28,.,CASSLAGDLQPQHF,TGTGCCAGCAGTTTAGCAGGGGATCTACAGCCCCAGCATTTT
TRBJ2-1,once,TRBV4-1,TRBD2,CASRRAGGPNEQFF,TGCGCCAGCAGGCGAGCGGGAGGGCCTAATGAGCAGTTCTTC
TRBJ1-1,.,TRBV5-1,TRBD1,CASSDRGNTEAFF,TGCGCCAGCAGCGACAGGGGGAACACTGAAGCTTTCTTT
TRBJ2-1,.,TRBV28,TRBD2,CASSFSGRASNEQFF,TGTGCCAGCAGTTTTAGCGGGAGAGCTTCCAATGAGCAGTTCTTC
TRBJ2-5,.,TRBV9,TRBD1,CASSVAPQGVQETQYF,TGTGCCAGCAGCGTAGCTCCCCAGGGGGTCCAAGAGACCCAGTACTTC
TRBJ1-2,.,TRBV6-5,TRBD1,CASSWDRNYGYTF,TGTGCCAGCAGCTGGGACAGGAACTATGGCTACACCTTC